A selection of T cell receptor beta chains follows, all from one sample in a study of radiation and T cells in renal cell carcinoma. Profiled with immunoSEQ multiplex PCR; TCRdb holds only in-frame clones, not every one. This repertoire shows 130,000 or so clones, less than 85% found once; its top ten account for 20% to 25%. Sequencing used blood, obtained from a patient whose treatment included radiotherapy and nephrectomy. The receptor source for this set is a woman aged 45 to 65 with renal cell carcinoma. Both conserved end residues are part of each CDR3. A D gene is named only where the DNA matches it firmly. Clone size is not always given. Where it is, it says once, few, many or a class for expanded clones.

clone size: .
D gene: .
CDR3 length: 13
J gene: TRBJ1-1
V gene: TRBV7-9
CDR3 DNA: TGTGCCAGCAATAAGGACCAGAACACTGAAGCTTTCTTT
CDR3 protein: CASNKDQNTEAFF

clone size: .
D gene: .
CDR3 length: 14
J gene: TRBJ2-5
V gene: TRBV4-1
CDR3 DNA: TGCGCCAGCAGTCTTAGTACAGGCCAAGAGACCCAGTACTTC
CDR3 protein: CASSLSTGQETQYF

clone size: .
D gene: .
CDR3 length: 15
J gene: TRBJ1-1
V gene: TRBV7-2
CDR3 DNA: TGTGCCAGCAGCTCACCCGAGGGACGGAACACTGAAGCTTTCTTT
CDR3 protein: CASSSPEGRNTEAFF

clone size: .
D gene: TRBD1
CDR3 length: 16
J gene: TRBJ1-2
V gene: TRBV4-1
CDR3 DNA: TGCGCCAGCAGCCAAGCTTTGACAGGGAATACCTATGGCTACACCTTC
CDR3 protein: CASSQALTGNTYGYTF

clone size: .
D gene: TRBD1
CDR3 length: 15
J gene: TRBJ2-7
V gene: TRBV6-5
CDR3 DNA: TGTGCCAGCAGTTACTCGAGGGGACAGGGGTACGAGCAGTACTTC
CDR3 protein: CASSYSRGQGYEQYF

clone size: .
D gene: TRBD2
CDR3 length: 16
J gene: TRBJ2-6
V gene: TRBV9
CDR3 DNA: TGTGCCAGCAGCGGCCCAGCGGGGGGTGGGGCCAACGTCCTGACTTTC
CDR3 protein: CASSGPAGGGANVLTF

clone size: once
D gene: .
CDR3 length: 16
J gene: TRBJ2-7
V gene: TRBV5-1
CDR3 DNA: TGCGCCAGCAGTCATGGGGAGGACGCGGCACCCTACGAGCAGTACTTC
CDR3 protein: CASSHGEDAAPYEQYF

clone size: .
D gene: .
CDR3 length: 15
J gene: TRBJ1-1
V gene: TRBV6-5
CDR3 DNA: TGTGCCAGCAGTTACCTCCAGGGGAAGGTTACTGAAGCTTTCTTT
CDR3 protein: CASSYLQGKVTEAFF

clone size: .
D gene: TRBD2
CDR3 length: 18
J gene: TRBJ2-4
V gene: TRBV7-2
CDR3 DNA: TGTGCCAGCAGCTTAGCTGTTAGCGGGTTCTCCGCCAAAAACATTCAGTACTTC
CDR3 protein: CASSLAVSGFSAKNIQYF

clone size: .
D gene: TRBD2
CDR3 length: 12
J gene: TRBJ2-7
V gene: TRBV15
CDR3 DNA: TGTGCCACCAGCAGAGACCAGGGAGGGAAGTACTTC
CDR3 protein: CATSRDQGGKYF

clone size: .
D gene: TRBD2
CDR3 length: 19
J gene: TRBJ2-7
V gene: TRBV7-2
CDR3 DNA: TGTGCCAGCAGCTTAGTGGGGCCGTCCCCGGGCGGGAGTCAATACGAGCAGTACTTC
CDR3 protein: CASSLVGPSPGGSQYEQYF

clone size: .
D gene: .
CDR3 length: 12
J gene: TRBJ1-5
V gene: TRBV7-2
CDR3 DNA: TGTGCCAGCCGAACAGGGTTTCAGCCCCAGCATTTT
CDR3 protein: CASRTGFQPQHF

clone size: .
D gene: .
CDR3 length: 13
J gene: TRBJ2-7
V gene: TRBV4-3
CDR3 DNA: TGCGCCAGCAGCCACGGTCAGGGGAACGAGCAGTACTTC
CDR3 protein: CASSHGQGNEQYF